What follows are 29 T cell receptor beta chains derived from one specimen sequenced in a study of cytomegalovirus exposure and HLA in healthy donors. Primers included in the PCR were 60 Vbeta and 13 Jbeta primers. TCRdb's table, derived via immunoSEQ multiplex PCR, lists solely in-frame clones and lacks some. The table gives approximately 150,000 clones; the top ten clones make up around 1.5% of it. The sequencing sample was made of PBMCs. Source of these receptors: a woman aged 45-65 years in good health and CMV-seronegative.

Regarding this clone: Other DNA sequences in this sample translate to the same CDR3. This rearrangement joins TRBV4-2 to TRBJ1-2; TRBD1 matches 9 bases. CDR3 length: 15 amino acids. The V gene's germline CDR1 is LGHNA and CDR2 YNFKEQ. The trim removed 0 bases at V and 3 bases at J, leaving 2 bases unmatched. The CDR3 DNA is TGTGCCAGCAGCCAAGAAGGACAGGGGTACTATGGCTACACCTTC. Its translation: CASSQEGQGYYGYTF.

In the case of this clone: Other DNA sequences in the same sample also yield this CDR3. V usage is TRBV7-3 and J usage is TRBJ2-1; D gene uncertain. CDR1 SGHTA and CDR2 FQGTGA come from the germline V gene. V was cut by 2 bases and J by 4 bases, with 9 bases left in between. This CDR3 comprises 14 residues. In DNA form, the CDR3 reads TGTGCCAGCAGCTTACTTCCCGGGTACAATGAGCAGTTCTTC. Protein sequence: CASSLLPGYNEQFF.

The chain joins TRBV19 to TRBJ2-7, with TRBD2 matching over 7 bases. The CDR3 runs 14 residues. Trimming cost V 7 bases and J 5 bases; bases outside gene matches: 11. The germline CDR1 and CDR2 sequences are LNHDA and SQIVND (reference sequence). The CDR3 reads CASKYGGRGNEQYF. The CDR3 region has the DNA TGTGCCAGTAAATACGGCGGGAGAGGGAACGAGCAGTACTTC.

V usage is TRBV4-3 and J usage is TRBJ1-5; 8 nucleotides align to TRBD1. V shed 4 bases and J 0 bases; nucleotides not matched to a gene: 17. The germline V gene encodes CDR1 LGHNA and CDR2 YSLEER. The CDR3 totals 20 residues. This CDR3 reads CASSRGVGQGISPSNQPQHF. Here the CDR3 DNA reads TGCGCCAGCAGCCGCGGAGTCGGACAGGGTATCTCCCCTAGCAATCAGCCCCAGCATTTT.

The chain couples TRBV19 to TRBJ1-1; the match to TRBD1 covers 8 bases. From germline, CDR1 is LNHDA and CDR2 SQIVND (reference sequence). The CDR3 length is 15 residues. Unmatched junction bases numbered 6, after V lost 5 bases and J lost 1 base. CDR3 nucleotide sequence: TGTGCCAGTAGTTTCGACAGGGGAACGAACACTGAAGCTTTCTTT. This translates into CASSFDRGTNTEAFF.

V and J are TRBV6-1 and TRBJ2-5; 8 bases agree with TRBD1. There are 18 residues in the CDR3. Germline values: CDR1 MNHNS, CDR2 SASEGT. The J segment lost 5 bases and the V segment lost 0 bases, leaving 14 bases of the junction unmatched. The chain's CDR3 is CASSEALSRQGASETQYF. In nucleotides, the CDR3 is TGTGCCAGCAGTGAAGCGCTATCAAGGCAGGGGGCGAGTGAGACCCAGTACTTC.

The rearrangement links TRBV13 to TRBJ2-1, with TRBD2 matching 12 bases. V was clipped by 4 bases and J by 4 bases; unmatched bases: 8. CDR1 and CDR2 from the germline V gene are PRHDT and FYEKMQ (reference sequence). The CDR3 spans 17 residues. The CDR3 loop is CASSSRRTSGEYNEQFF. The CDR3 DNA is TGTGCCAGCAGCTCGCGCCGGACTAGCGGGGAGTACAATGAGCAGTTCTTC.

The chain is built from TRBV5-4 and TRBJ1-2; 7 bases agree with TRBD1. The CDR3 has 14 amino acids. V was clipped by 0 bases and J by 4 bases; unmatched bases: 3. Germline loops: CDR1 SGHNT, CDR2 YYREEE (reference sequence). This CDR3 is CASSLAGGSYGYTF. DNA for the CDR3: TGTGCCAGCAGCTTGGCAGGGGGGAGCTATGGCTACACCTTC.

The chain couples TRBV7-8 to TRBJ2-5, with TRBD2 identical over 7 bases. CDR3 length: 16 residues. Germline V gene lookup returns CDR1 SGHVS and CDR2 FQNEAQ. The trim removed 1 base at V and 5 bases at J, leaving 10 bases unmatched. CDR3 loop: CASSLEPGRVEETQYF. Written as DNA, the CDR3 is TGTGCCAGCAGCTTAGAACCGGGGAGGGTAGAGGAGACCCAGTACTTC.

This sequence joins TRBV10-3 and TRBJ2-7, with 10 bases matching TRBD2. Trimming took 6 bases from V and 2 from J; bases not matched to a gene: 7. Looked up from germline, CDR1 is ENHRY and CDR2 is SYGVKD. The length of the CDR3 is 15 residues. DNA for the CDR3: TGTGCCATCAGCGCTGGGACTAGCGAGACCTACGAGCAGTACTTC. This sequence encodes CAISAGTSETYEQYF.

This rearrangement joins TRBV12-5 to TRBJ2-2; 7 bases fit TRBD2. The CDR3 runs 17 residues. V shed 4 bases and J 1 base; nucleotides not matched to a gene: 9. The germline V gene encodes CDR1 LGHNT and CDR2 FRNRAP. The CDR3 spells CASGSGGRGVNTGELFF. The CDR3 nucleotides read TGTGCTAGTGGTTCGGGAGGTCGGGGGGTGAACACCGGGGAGCTGTTTTTT.

In DNA, the CDR3 is TGTGCCAGCAGTTACAGGGGCCACGGCTACACCTTC. It is translated as CASSYRGHGYTF. This chain joins TRBV6-5 and TRBJ1-2, with D perhaps TRBD1 (5 bases). The CDR3 spans 12 residues. Germline V gene sequence: CDR1 MNHEY, CDR2 SVGAGI. The V end was cut by 2 bases, the J end by 8 bases, with 9 bases between.

The chain carries TRBV28 and TRBJ1-5, with D unresolved. This CDR3 is built from 13 residues. Trimming shortened V by 5 bases and J by 9 bases, and 14 bases separated the two germline ends. The germline V gene has CDR1 MDHEN and CDR2 SYDVKM. The CDR3 region has the DNA TGTGCCAGCAGTCCAGGAGGTGACCGGCCCCAGCATTTT. This codes for CASSPGGDRPQHF.

The CDR3 region is CSARGGDGYTF. CDR3 coding DNA: TGCAGCGCCCGAGGGGGGGATGGCTACACCTTC. The rearrangement links TRBV29-1 to TRBJ1-2, with TRBD1 as a possible D gene (6 bases). V was clipped by 7 bases and J by 6 bases, with 12 bases between them. The length of the CDR3 is 11 residues. Germline CDR1 and CDR2: SQVTM and ANQGSEA.

The rearrangement uses TRBV6-5 and TRBJ1-2; 9 bases agree with TRBD1. From germline, CDR1 is MNHEY and CDR2 SVGAGI. V was clipped by 4 bases and J by 0 bases; unmatched bases: 6. This CDR3 region has 16 residues. The DNA of the CDR3 is TGTGCCAGCAGTTCCCGCTGGACAGGGGCTAACTATGGCTACACCTTC. As protein: CASSSRWTGANYGYTF.

The rearrangement links TRBV27 to TRBJ1-2; D not resolved. The CDR3 contains 14 residues. Germline V lookup: CDR1 MNHEY, CDR2 SMNVEV (reference sequence). V dropped 4 bases and J dropped 0 bases, with 9 bases sitting between them. This chain's CDR3 is CASSSVVTNYGYTF. CDR3 nucleotide sequence: TGTGCCAGCAGTTCGGTAGTTACTAACTATGGCTACACCTTC.

The chain links TRBV6-6 to TRBJ2-7, with 7 bases fitting TRBD1. The CDR3 has 15 residues. CDR1 and CDR2 from the germline V gene are MNHNY and SVGAGI (reference sequence). V gave up 5 bases and J gave up 2 bases; unmatched junction bases: 9. The CDR3 region is CASSPTGASPYEQYF. In DNA, the CDR3 is TGTGCCAGCAGTCCCACAGGGGCCAGCCCCTACGAGCAGTACTTC.

CDR3 bases: TGTGCCAGCAGCGTAGGTGCAACAAATGAGCAGTTCTTC. This translates into CASSVGATNEQFF. J is TRBJ2-1 and V is TRBV9; D call uncertain. The germline V gene encodes CDR1 SGDLS and CDR2 YYNGEE. CDR3 length equals 13 residues. The V and J ends lost 0 bases and 7 bases respectively, with 8 bases between them.

This chain connects TRBV9 to TRBJ2-1; 14 bases match TRBD2. V trimming: 0 bases; J trimming: 7 bases; junction bases outside the gene matches: 9. CDR3 size: 18 residues. Germline V gene data show CDR1 as SGDLS and CDR2 as YYNGEE. CDR3 region: CASSVATSGRAGSNEQFF. For the CDR3, the DNA is TGTGCCAGCAGCGTAGCGACTAGCGGGAGGGCCGGGTCTAATGAGCAGTTCTTC.

The V and J genes are TRBV5-1 and TRBJ2-7; TRBD1 agrees at 9 bases. This CDR3 region has 13 residues. From germline, CDR1 is SGHRS and CDR2 YFSETQ. J gave up 6 bases and V 6 bases, and 7 bases lay outside the gene matches. The CDR3 nucleotides read TGCGCCAGCACCAGGACAGGGGAAGGCGAGCAGTACTTC. It yields the protein CASTRTGEGEQYF.

The CDR3 nucleotides read TGTGCCAGCAGCCCCGGGGGAGCGGGGGTCACCGGGGAGCTGTTTTTT. It codes for CASSPGGAGVTGELFF. This sequence joins TRBV5-4 and TRBJ2-2; 8 bases match TRBD2. The germline CDR1 and CDR2 sequences are SGHNT and YYREEE (reference sequence). J lost 4 bases, V lost 4 bases, and 9 bases had no gene match. The CDR3 is 16 residues long.

The chain joins TRBV19 to TRBJ1-4; 10 positions agree with TRBD1. V lost 4 bases to trimming and J lost 6 bases; unmatched junction nucleotides: 5. Germline CDR1 is LNHDA and CDR2 is SQIVND (reference sequence). The CDR3 is 15 residues long. CDR3 sequence reads: CASSRGQGQDEKLFF. The CDR3, as DNA: TGTGCCAGTAGTAGGGGACAGGGGCAAGATGAAAAACTGTTTTTT.

J is TRBJ2-4 and V is TRBV15, with TRBD1 matching over 8 bases. The trim removed 0 bases at V and 3 bases at J, leaving 10 bases unmatched. Looked up from germline, CDR1 is LNHNV and CDR2 is YYDKDF (reference sequence). The CDR3 length is 18 residues. The CDR3, as DNA: TGTGCCACCAGCAGAGATAGGGGGACAGGTAGTGGCAAAAACATTCAGTACTTC. Translating it yields CATSRDRGTGSGKNIQYF. The full variable domain, its missing parts supplied by reference TRBV15 and TRBJ2-4, is DAMVIQNPRYQVTQFGKPVTLSCSQTLNHNVMYWYQQKSSQAPKLLFHYYDKDFNNEADTPDNFQSRRPNTSFCFLDIRSPGLGDTAMYLCATSRDRGTGSGKNIQYFGAGTRLSVL.

V and J are TRBV30 and TRBJ1-1; no clear D. CDR1 and CDR2 (germline): GTSNPN, SVGIG (reference sequence). V gave up 3 bases and J gave up 1 base, with 3 bases separating them. The CDR3 is 11 amino acids. The DNA of the CDR3 is TGTGCCTGGAGCAGGAACACTGAAGCTTTCTTT. Its protein is CAWSRNTEAFF.

This chain joins TRBV10-3 and TRBJ1-6, with TRBD1 identical over 8 bases. The CDR3 loop spans 14 amino acids. The germline V gene has CDR1 ENHRY and CDR2 SYGVKD. Trimming at V came to 5 bases and at J to 8 bases, leaving 5 bases not matched to a gene. The CDR3 is CAISMTGDDSPLHF. The CDR3 DNA reads as TGTGCCATCAGTATGACAGGGGATGATTCACCCCTCCACTTT.

The chain is built from TRBV18 and TRBJ2-7, with D unclear. From germline, CDR1 is KGHSH and CDR2 LQKENI. The CDR3 extends over 15 amino acids. With 3 bases removed from V and 0 bases from J, the gap between germline ends came to 12 bases. CDR3 region: CASSPDAGSSYEQYF. CDR3 nucleotides: TGTGCCAGCTCACCGGATGCAGGCAGCTCCTACGAGCAGTACTTC.

CDR3 sequence (DNA): TGCGCCAGCAGCCCGGGACAGGGGTTACAAGAGACCCAGTACTTC. Protein product: CASSPGQGLQETQYF. This sequence joins TRBV5-1 and TRBJ2-5; 10 nucleotides agree with TRBD1. CDR1 is SGHRS and CDR2 is YFSETQ in the germline V gene. The junction had 5 bases not matched to a gene; V was cut back by 4 bases and J by 2 bases. CDR3 length: 15 amino acids. The whole variable domain, filled in from reference TRBV5-1 and TRBJ2-5, reads KAGVTQTPRYLIKTRGQQVTLSCSPISGHRSVSWYQQTPGQGLQFLFEYFSETQRNKGNFPGRFSGRQFSNSRSEMNVSTLELGDSALYLCASSPGQGLQETQYFGPGTRLLVL.

The CDR3 sequence: CASSFGGASYEQYF. The CDR3 DNA reads as TGTGCCAGCAGCTTTGGGGGGGCTTCCTACGAGCAGTACTTC. The rearrangement links TRBV5-6 to TRBJ2-7; D is possibly TRBD2 (7 bases). V was cut by 2 bases and J by 1 base, with 10 bases left in between. CDR1 and CDR2 (germline): SGHDT, YYEEEE. There are 14 residues in the CDR3.

The chain combines TRBV28 with TRBJ1-2; 9 bases align to TRBD1. With 3 bases clipped from V and 5 bases from J, the junction kept 7 bases outside the gene matches. Germline values: CDR1 MDHEN, CDR2 SYDVKM. The CDR3 consists of 15 residues. The CDR3 nucleotides are TGTGCCAGCAGTTTCCGGGACAGGGATGATTATGGCTACACCTTC. Translation gives CASSFRDRDDYGYTF.